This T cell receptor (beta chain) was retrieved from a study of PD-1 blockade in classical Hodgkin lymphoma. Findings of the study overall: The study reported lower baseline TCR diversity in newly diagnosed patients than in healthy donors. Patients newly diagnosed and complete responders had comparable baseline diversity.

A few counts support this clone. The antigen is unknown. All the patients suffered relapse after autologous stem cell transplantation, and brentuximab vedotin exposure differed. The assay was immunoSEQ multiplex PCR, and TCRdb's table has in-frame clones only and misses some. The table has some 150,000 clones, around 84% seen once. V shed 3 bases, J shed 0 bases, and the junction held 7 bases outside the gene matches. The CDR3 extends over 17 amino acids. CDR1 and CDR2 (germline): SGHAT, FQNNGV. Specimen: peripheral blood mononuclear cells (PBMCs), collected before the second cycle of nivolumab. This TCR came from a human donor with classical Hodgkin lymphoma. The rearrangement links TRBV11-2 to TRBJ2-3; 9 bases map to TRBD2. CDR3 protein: CASSLFSGSWSTDTQYF. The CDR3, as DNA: TGTGCCAGCAGCTTGTTTAGCGGGAGTTGGAGCACAGATACGCAGTATTTT.